The 19 T cell receptor beta chains presented below share a single source sample, sequenced in a study of blood T cell repertoires in COVID-19. Profiling relied on immunoSEQ multiplex PCR, and the TCRdb table lists in-frame clones only, not all of them. This repertoire shows 150,000 to 200,000 clones, 88% found once; its top ten account for less than 5.5%. The sequencing sample was made of peripheral blood. These receptors originate from a human donor in a cohort sampled during active COVID-19.

This clone showed up just once. V usage is TRBV5-1 and J usage is TRBJ2-3; TRBD2 matches 7 bases. The V gene's germline CDR1 is SGHRS and CDR2 YFSETQ. V shed 4 bases and J 4 bases; nucleotides not matched to a gene: 12. The CDR3 runs to 16 residues. This CDR3 is CASSTEWGGLADTQYF. The CDR3, as DNA: TGCGCCAGCAGCACCGAATGGGGGGGTTTAGCAGATACGCAGTATTTT.

The V call is TRBV6-5, the J call TRBJ1-5, with TRBD1 matching 8 bases. Germline V lookup: CDR1 MNHEY, CDR2 SVGAGI. The V and J ends lost 6 bases and 6 bases, in that order; junction bases with no gene match: 10. The CDR3 sequence is 15 residues long. In nucleotides, the CDR3 is TGTGCCAGCAGGGCCGGGACAGGTGATTTTCAGCCCCAGCATTTT. Translating gives CASRAGTGDFQPQHF.

This sequence joins TRBV3-1 (or the pseudogene TRBV3-2) and TRBJ2-7, with TRBD2 identical over 12 bases. Looked up from germline, CDR1 is LGHDT and CDR2 is YNNKEL (reference sequence). The V gene end was trimmed by 4 bases and the J gene end by 5 bases; junction bases not matched to a gene: 9. The CDR3 has 16 residues. CDR3 sequence reads: CASSLRLAGDAHEQYF. DNA of the CDR3: TGTGCCAGCAGCCTCAGACTAGCGGGAGACGCCCACGAGCAGTACTTC.

This sequence joins TRBV9 and TRBJ1-5; D ambiguous. CDR1 and CDR2 (germline): SGDLS, YYNGEE. Trimming removed 4 bases at V and 4 bases at J, with 15 bases between. The CDR3 runs 15 residues. The CDR3 spells CASSHPPAGNQPQHF. The CDR3, as DNA: TGTGCCAGCAGCCACCCTCCGGCGGGTAATCAGCCCCAGCATTTT.

The CDR3 nucleotides read TGTGCCAGTAGTCCGTGGAGCGCGTCTAACTATGGCTACACCTTC. It yields the protein CASSPWSASNYGYTF. The rearrangement joins TRBV19 to TRBJ1-2, with D unclear. The germline gives CDR1 LNHDA, CDR2 SQIVND (reference sequence). Trimming took 5 bases from V and 0 from J, leaving 13 bases between them. There are 15 residues in the CDR3. The full variable domain, in which reference TRBV19 and TRBJ1-2 provide the parts outside the CDR3, is DGGITQSPKYLFRKEGQNVTLSCEQNLNHDAMYWYRQDPGQGLRLIYYSQIVNDFQKGDIAEGYSVSREKKESFPLTVTSAQKNPTAFYLCASSPWSASNYGYTFGSGTRLTVV.

The chain links TRBV7-2 to TRBJ2-1, with a tentative D call TRBD2 (5 bases). The CDR3 runs to 14 residues. Deletions cut 1 base from V and 6 bases from J, with 10 bases between. The germline CDR1 and CDR2 sequences are SGHTA and FQGNSA. The CDR3 reads CASSLVRVGNEQFF. The CDR3, as DNA: TGTGCCAGCAGCTTAGTGCGGGTCGGCAATGAGCAGTTCTTC.

The V gene is TRBV6-6, the J gene TRBJ1-5; tentatively, D is TRBD1 (5 bases). The CDR3 covers 14 residues. The germline gives CDR1 MNHNY, CDR2 SVGAGI (reference sequence). The V gene lost 2 bases and the J gene lost 5 bases, with 10 bases spanning the gap. In DNA, the CDR3 is TGTGCCAGCAGTTACGCCCCGGGGGATCAGCCCCAGCATTTT. Residues: CASSYAPGDQPQHF.

This chain uses TRBV3-1 (or the pseudogene TRBV3-2) with TRBJ1-1; TRBD1 aligns across 10 bases. CDR3 length equals 17 residues. CDR1 and CDR2 (germline): LGHDT, YNNKEL (reference sequence). V lost 6 bases, J lost 1 base, and 11 bases stayed unmatched. Here the CDR3 reads CASRKKGQGPSNTEAFF. The CDR3 region has the DNA TGTGCCAGCAGGAAAAAGGGACAGGGGCCGTCGAACACTGAAGCTTTCTTT.

The rearrangement links TRBV7-9 to TRBJ1-6; 9 bases agree with TRBD1. Germline V gives CDR1 SEHNR, CDR2 FQNEAQ (reference sequence). The ends lost 4 bases at V and 10 bases at J; junction bases unmatched: 5. The CDR3 totals 14 residues. The CDR3 bases are TGTGCCAGCAGCTCACAGGGGGCAAGATCACCCCTCCACTTT. Protein product: CASSSQGARSPLHF.

The chain couples TRBV28 to TRBJ2-2, with 7 bases identical to TRBD2. Germline CDR1 is MDHEN and CDR2 is SYDVKM. This CDR3 comprises 16 residues. V lost 5 bases, J lost 2 bases, and 8 bases stayed unmatched. The CDR3 loop reads CASSNGGVRNTGELFF. The CDR3, as DNA: TGTGCCAGCAGTAATGGGGGGGTACGAAACACCGGGGAGCTGTTTTTT.

This sequence joins TRBV5-1 and TRBJ1-2; D remains unclear. V lost 0 bases and J lost 4, with 10 bases in between. CDR1 and CDR2 (germline): SGHRS, YFSETQ. The length of the CDR3 is 14 residues. The CDR3 DNA is TGCGCCAGCAGCTTGGTACCCGGGTCCTATGGCTACACCTTC. Translating gives CASSLVPGSYGYTF.

The chain is built from TRBV6-5 and TRBJ2-2; TRBD2 might be the D (6 bases). Trimming removed 2 bases at V and 4 bases at J, with 11 bases between. This CDR3 is 15 amino acids long. CDR1 and CDR2 from the germline V gene are MNHEY and SVGAGI. CDR3 loop: CASSYGREGTGELFF. CDR3 nucleotides: TGTGCCAGCAGTTACGGGCGGGAAGGCACCGGGGAGCTGTTTTTT.

This chain connects TRBV5-1 to TRBJ2-7; 9 nucleotides line up with TRBD1. This CDR3 contains 15 residues. The ends lost 0 bases at V and 2 bases at J; junction bases unmatched: 3. CDR1 and CDR2 (germline): SGHRS, YFSETQ. CDR3 bases: TGCGCCAGCAGCTTGGAGGGACAGGGACCCTACGAGCAGTACTTC. Protein sequence: CASSLEGQGPYEQYF.

The chain couples TRBV30 to TRBJ2-3, with D unclear. This CDR3 has 14 amino acids. V gave up 4 bases and J gave up 0 bases, with 11 bases separating them. The germline CDR1 and CDR2 sequences are GTSNPN and SVGIG (reference sequence). DNA of the CDR3: TGTGCCTGGAACGGCCCGGGTAGCACAGATACGCAGTATTTT. Translated: CAWNGPGSTDTQYF.

The chain is built from TRBV14 and TRBJ2-7; D gene ambiguous. The CDR3 loop spans 15 amino acids. The germline V gene encodes CDR1 SGHDN and CDR2 FVKESK. V lost 0 bases and J 3 bases, leaving 12 bases between the germline ends. The CDR3 nucleotides are TGTGCCAGCAGCCAAGAGATCGGGTTGAGCTACGAGCAGTACTTC. Its protein is CASSQEIGLSYEQYF.

This chain joins TRBV5-1 and TRBJ2-2; TRBD1 matches at 9 bases. V dropped 3 bases and J dropped 5; count of bases not matched to a gene: 5. The CDR3 sequence is 15 residues long. Germline CDR1 SGHRS, CDR2 YFSETQ. CDR3: CASSWTGEKTGELFF. The CDR3 DNA reads TGCGCCAGCAGCTGGACAGGGGAGAAGACCGGGGAGCTGTTTTTT.

The rearrangement links TRBV11-2 to TRBJ2-3, with 12 nucleotides matching TRBD2. Per the germline V gene, CDR1 is SGHAT and CDR2 is FQNNGV. The V and J ends lost 3 bases and 6 bases, in that order; junction bases with no gene match: 4. The CDR3 contains 15 residues. CDR3: CASSLRLAGADTQYF. CDR3 DNA sequence: TGTGCCAGCAGCTTGCGACTAGCGGGGGCCGATACGCAGTATTTT. The full variable domain, with the rest looked up from reference TRBV11-2 and TRBJ2-3, is EAGVAQSPRYKIIEKRQSVAFWCNPISGHATLYWYQQILGQGPKLLIQFQNNGVVDDSQLPKDRFSAERLKGVDSTLKIQPAKLEDSAVYLCASSLRLAGADTQYFGPGTRLTVL.

The genes are TRBV6-2 or TRBV6-3 and TRBJ2-5, with 15 bases that match TRBD2. This CDR3 spans 18 amino acids. Germline CDR1 reads MNHEY; CDR2 reads SVGEGT. J lost 5 bases, V lost 6 bases, and 13 bases had no gene match. The CDR3, as DNA: TGTGCCAGCAGCCCCGCGAGGACTAGCGGGGGGGTTGGTGAGACCCAGTACTTC. Protein sequence: CASSPARTSGGVGETQYF.

The V call is TRBV30, the J call TRBJ2-7; maybe TRBD1 (5 bases). The CDR3 is made up of 12 amino acids. Per the germline V gene, CDR1 is GTSNPN and CDR2 is SVGIG (reference sequence). V was cut by 1 base and J by 6 bases, with 10 bases left in between. The CDR3 coding sequence is TGTGCCTGGAGTGGTCAGGGCGCCGAGCAGTACTTC. Its protein is CAWSGQGAEQYF.